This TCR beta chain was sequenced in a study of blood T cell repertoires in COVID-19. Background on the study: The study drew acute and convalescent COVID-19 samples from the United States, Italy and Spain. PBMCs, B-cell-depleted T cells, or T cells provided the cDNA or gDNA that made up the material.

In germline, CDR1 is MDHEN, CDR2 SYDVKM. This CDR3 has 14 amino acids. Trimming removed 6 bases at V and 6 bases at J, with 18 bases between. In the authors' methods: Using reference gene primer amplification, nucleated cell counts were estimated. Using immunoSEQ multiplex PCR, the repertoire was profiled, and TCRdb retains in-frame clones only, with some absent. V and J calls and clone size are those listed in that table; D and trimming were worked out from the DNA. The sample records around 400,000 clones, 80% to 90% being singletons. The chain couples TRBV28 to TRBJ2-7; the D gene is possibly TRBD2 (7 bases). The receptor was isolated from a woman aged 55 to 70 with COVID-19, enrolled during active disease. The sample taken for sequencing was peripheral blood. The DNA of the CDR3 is TGTGCCAGCAGCCGGGCTGGGGGGGGGCTCGAGCAGTACTTC. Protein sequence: CASSRAGGGLEQYF.